The rows below give T cell receptor beta chains drawn from one sample of a study of response to subunit inactivated influenza vaccine. TCRdb called the RT-PCR reads again in MiXCR, with one record for every CDR3 protein. The sample holds roughly 710,000 distinct CDR3 sequences; about 15% are singletons and the top ten take 7.6%. The sample in question was PBMCs from blood, obtained roughly 2 weeks before vaccination. These receptors were obtained from a man aged 45 to 65 who received an inactivated influenza vaccine. Each CDR3 is given with its conserved first and last residue. The D gene is left open where the match is weak. Clone size, where shown, is once, few, many, or a class for clones that have expanded.

abundance	v_gene	j_gene	d_gene	CDR3aa	CDR3nt
few	TRBV27	TRBJ2-2	.	CASSLIWGISPGELFF	TGTGCCAGCAGTCTCATATGGGGGATCTCCCCCGGGGAGCTGTTTTTT
few	TRBV7-2	TRBJ2-2	TRBD1	CASSSGQVYTGELFF	TGTGCCAGCAGCTCTGGACAGGTCTACACCGGGGAGCTGTTTTTT
many	TRBV19	TRBJ2-1	TRBD2	CASSKRGPGLAGVLNEQFF	TGTGCCAGTAGTAAACGGGGACCCGGACTAGCGGGAGTTTTAAATGAGCAGTTCTTC
.	TRBV20-1	TRBJ2-3	.	CSAPDSTDTQYF	TGCAGTGCTCCTGACAGCACAGATACGCAGTATTTT
few	TRBV24-1	TRBJ2-7	TRBD2	CATSDSGRAYEQYF	TGTGCCACCAGTGATAGCGGGAGAGCCTACGAGCAGTACTTC
.	TRBV2	TRBJ2-7	TRBD2	CASSDSWQGLAKPYEQYF	TGTGCCAGCAGTGATTCATGGCAGGGACTAGCCAAGCCCTACGAGCAGTACTTC
.	TRBV7-8	TRBJ2-7	TRBD1	CASSQQGQGYEQYF	TGTGCCAGCAGCCAACAGGGACAGGGCTACGAGCAGTACTTC
.	TRBV2	TRBJ2-3	TRBD1	CASSVPGQYFTDTQYF	TGTGCCAGCAGTGTACCGGGACAGTATTTTACAGATACGCAGTATTTT
few	TRBV4-2	TRBJ2-3	TRBD2	CASSQDLLAEDPTDTQYF	TGTGCCAGCAGCCAAGATTTACTAGCGGAGGACCCCACAGATACGCAGTATTTT
few	TRBV11-2	TRBJ1-1	.	CASSTQGPTEAFF	TGTGCCAGCAGCACGCAGGGGCCCACTGAAGCTTTCTTT
.	TRBV6-5	TRBJ2-3	.	CASSYGRGTDTQYF	TGTGCCAGCAGTTACGGGCGGGGCACAGATACGCAGTATTTT
.	TRBV7-8	TRBJ2-2	TRBD2	CASSEGLAAAGELFF	TGTGCCAGCAGCGAGGGACTAGCGGCCGCCGGGGAGCTGTTTTTT
.	TRBV7-2	TRBJ2-7	.	CASSPWGVGNGYEQYF	TGTGCCAGCAGCCCCTGGGGTGTGGGGAACGGCTACGAGCAGTACTTC
.	TRBV20-1	TRBJ2-5	.	CSARRIQETQYF	TGCAGTGCTAGGAGAATCCAAGAGACCCAGTACTTC
few	TRBV9	TRBJ2-3	.	CASSVRATRSTDTQYF	TGTGCCAGCAGCGTCCGGGCAACTCGTAGCACAGATACGCAGTATTTT
.	TRBV29-1	TRBJ2-3	.	CSGQEAWTEDVKDTQYF	TGCAGCGGGCAAGAGGCGTGGACCGAAGACGTCAAAGATACGCAGTATTTT
.	TRBV7-2	TRBJ1-1	.	CASSSSGVGGSTEAFF	TGTGCCAGCAGCTCGAGCGGTGTAGGGGGGAGCACTGAAGCTTTCTTT
few	TRBV20-1	TRBJ2-7	.	CSARVGAYYEQYF	TGCAGTGCTAGAGTTGGGGCCTACTACGAGCAGTACTTC
few	TRBV20-1	TRBJ2-1	TRBD2	CSASAATSGISYNEQFF	TGCAGTGCTAGTGCGGCCACTAGCGGGATCTCCTACAATGAGCAGTTCTTC
.	TRBV11-1	TRBJ2-3	TRBD2	CASSFTPSGGALYGTDTQYF	TGTGCCAGCAGCTTCACTCCTAGCGGGGGGGCCTTGTACGGCACAGATACGCAGTATTTT
few	TRBV7-9	TRBJ2-1	TRBD1	CASSLWETRDRGTEQFF	TGTGCCAGCAGCTTATGGGAGACCCGGGACAGGGGGACTGAGCAGTTCTTC
.	TRBV6-1	TRBJ2-3	.	CASSRQKSTDTQYF	TGTGCCAGCAGTAGACAGAAAAGTACAGATACGCAGTATTTT
.	TRBV6-2/TRBV6-3	TRBJ1-6	TRBD1	CASSKGTVENSPLHF	TGTGCCAGCAGTAAAGGGACAGTCGAAAATTCACCCCTCCACTTT
few	TRBV12-3/TRBV12-4	TRBJ2-2	.	CASTETEGPTGPTGELFF	TGTGCCAGCACCGAAACTGAGGGACCCACAGGTCCTACCGGGGAGCTGTTTTTT
few	TRBV4-3	TRBJ2-5	TRBD2	CASSKGLAGGQETQYF	TGCGCCAGCAGCAAAGGACTAGCGGGGGGACAAGAGACCCAGTACTTC
.	TRBV5-1	TRBJ1-2	.	CASSLEDSFDGYTF	TGCGCCAGCAGCTTGGAAGACAGTTTTGATGGCTACACCTTC
.	TRBV4-2	TRBJ2-1	TRBD2	CASSQNQLLAGVKGQFF	TGTGCCAGCAGCCAAAATCAGTTACTAGCGGGAGTTAAGGGGCAGTTCTTC
many	TRBV12-3/TRBV12-4	TRBJ1-1	TRBD1	CASSRDRYTEAFF	TGTGCCAGCAGTCGGGACAGATACACTGAAGCTTTCTTT
few	TRBV4-1	TRBJ1-5	.	CASSQGDPGAQPQHF	TGCGCCAGCAGCCAAGGGGACCCTGGGGCTCAGCCCCAGCATTTT